Below, one TCR beta chain is given with its context. Its antigen is as yet unknown. PCR employed 60 Vbeta and 13 Jbeta primers. Assay: immunoSEQ multiplex PCR; the TCRdb copy retains only in-frame clones and omits some. This table has under 100,000 clones, about two thirds appearing once. This sample is drawn from a study of cytomegalovirus exposure and HLA in healthy donors. Overall study findings and caveats: Trimming of TCR beta V- and J-genes showed a link, identified in a later analysis, to a missense DCLRE1C variant. Overall, approximately 150 TCR beta chains were annotated as cytomegalovirus-associated. Reportedly, diagnosis of cytomegalovirus status by the classifier showed high specificity and sensitivity. Previous analysis showed most TCR beta V segments were productive about 87% or about 30% of the time.

This CDR3 spans 16 amino acids. The germline V gene encodes CDR1 SGHRS and CDR2 YFSETQ. V lost 4 bases, J lost 1 base, and 4 bases stayed unmatched. The source of this sequence is a woman between 50 and 59 years old in good health and CMV-seropositive. The material sequenced was PBMCs. This chain links TRBV5-1 with TRBJ2-2; 10 bases align to TRBD1. For the CDR3, the DNA is TGCGCCAGCAGCCCCCGGACAGGGGGGAACACCGGGGAGCTGTTTTTT. Protein product: CASSPRTGGNTGELFF.